A selection of T cell receptor beta chains follows, all from one sample in a study of patients with pleural tuberculosis. TCRdb reanalysed the reads using MiXCR and keeps one entry per CDR3 protein. The sample includes 45,000 to 60,000 distinct CDR3 sequences, 6% to 9.5% seen only once; the top ten take roughly 17%. These receptors were taken from a human donor with pleural tuberculosis. CDR3s include the opening cysteine and the closing phenylalanine or tryptophan. The D gene is left open where the match is weak. For some rows the clone size is stated as once, few or many, or as a class when expanded; others skip it.

>.|14|.|TRBJ2-1|TRBV19
TGTGCCAGTAGTAGCACGCAGGCTTACAATGAGCAGTTCTTC
CASSSTQAYNEQFF
>many|13|TRBD1|TRBJ1-2|TRBV25-1
TGTGCCAGCAGTAGGACAGGGGCCTATGGCTACACCTTC
CASSRTGAYGYTF
>many|15|.|TRBJ1-2|TRBV19
TGTGCCAGTAGTATAAACGCGGTAGGGAACTATGGCTACACCTTC
CASSINAVGNYGYTF
>many|15|.|TRBJ2-3|TRBV4-1
TGCGCCAGCAGCCAAGGTCAATGGGGCACAGATACGCAGTATTTT
CASSQGQWGTDTQYF
>few|15|.|TRBJ2-7|TRBV11-1
TGTGCCAGCAGCTCGGAGGGGACTCTACTTCGTGAGCAGTACTTC
CASSSEGTLLREQYF
>few|14|.|TRBJ1-2|TRBV29-1
TGCAGCGCCAAAGTAGGGAGTCTTAGGGATGGCTACACCTTC
CSAKVGSLRDGYTF
>many|13|.|TRBJ2-1|TRBV6-4
TGTGCCAGCAGTAACGGCGGGGACAATGAGCAGTTCTTC
CASSNGGDNEQFF
>.|14|TRBD2|TRBJ2-1|TRBV29-1
TGCAGCGTTGTCTTGGGACTAGCGGACAATGAGCAGTTCTTC
CSVVLGLADNEQFF
>.|13|.|TRBJ1-1|TRBV6-2/TRBV6-3
TGTGCCAGCAGCTACAGGGCGAACGCTGAAGCCTTCTTT
CASSYRANAEAFF
>many|16|TRBD1|TRBJ2-3|TRBV15
TGTGCCACCAGCAGAGGGACAGGGGGGCGCACAGATACGCAGTATTTT
CATSRGTGGRTDTQYF
>many|13|.|TRBJ2-1|TRBV20-1
TGCAGTGCTATTCGGGACGACTACAATGAGCAGTTCTTC
CSAIRDDYNEQFF
>many|15|TRBD2|TRBJ2-1|TRBV11-2
TGTGCCAGCAGCTTAGGGACTAGCGGTTACAATGAGCAGTTCTTC
CASSLGTSGYNEQFF
>many|15|.|TRBJ2-1|TRBV28
TGTGCCAGCGAGCGCCCGGAGAACTCCTACAATGAGCAGTTCTTC
CASERPENSYNEQFF
>many|13|.|TRBJ2-2|TRBV24-1
TGTGCCACCAGTGAAGGCGTGACCGGGGAGCTGTTTTTT
CATSEGVTGELFF
>few|16|.|TRBJ1-3|TRBV7-1
TGTGCCAGCAGCTCGGAAGGACAGACCTCTGGAAACACCATATATTTT
CASSSEGQTSGNTIYF
>many|13|TRBD1|TRBJ1-2|TRBV11-1
TGTGCCAGCAGCCCCCAGGGGGGATATGGCTACACCTTC
CASSPQGGYGYTF
>many|13|.|TRBJ2-1|TRBV24-1
TGTGCCACCAGTGATCATCATGGGTCCGAACAGTTCTTC
CATSDHHGSEQFF
>.|15|.|TRBJ1-5|TRBV20-1
TGCAGTGCCTCACGGCAGGCGACGAACAATCAGCCCCAGCATTTT
CSASRQATNNQPQHF
>many|16|TRBD1|TRBJ1-5|TRBV5-4
TGTGCCAGCAGCTTGGGACAGGGGATCGGCAATCAGCCCCAGCATTTT
CASSLGQGIGNQPQHF
>many|13|TRBD1|TRBJ1-5|TRBV20-1
TGCAGTGCCGGGACAGATAGCAATCAGCCCCAGCATTTT
CSAGTDSNQPQHF
>many|13|.|TRBJ2-3|TRBV2
TGTGCCAGCTCCCGCAGGGGCGCAGATACGCAGTATTTT
CASSRRGADTQYF
>many|15|.|TRBJ2-5|TRBV10-1
TGCGCCAGCAGTGAGTCGAGGCATCTGCAAGAGACCCAGTACTTC
CASSESRHLQETQYF
>.|13|TRBD1|TRBJ2-1|TRBV10-1
TGCGCCAGCAGCTCGGGACAGAATAATGAGCAGTTCTTC
CASSSGQNNEQFF
>many|13|.|TRBJ1-1|TRBV7-8
TGTGCCAGCAGCCGACAGCTGAACACTGAAGCTTTCTTT
CASSRQLNTEAFF
>many|13|.|TRBJ2-2|TRBV7-8
TGTGCCAGCAGCTTAGCGTTGGCCGGGGAGCTGTTTTTT
CASSLALAGELFF
>.|17|TRBD2|TRBJ2-1|TRBV11-2
TGTGCCAGCAGCTTAGATATAGCGGGAGCCACCTACAATGAGCAGTTCTTC
CASSLDIAGATYNEQFF
>.|13|.|TRBJ2-1|TRBV11-1
TGTGCCAGCAGCTTAGCTAGTGGAGGTGAGCAGTTCTTC
CASSLASGGEQFF
>.|17|.|TRBJ2-3|TRBV4-2
TGTGCCAGCAGCCCCACCCCCTTGCTGATTAGCACAGATACGCAGTATTTT
CASSPTPLLISTDTQYF
>many|16|.|TRBJ1-6|TRBV4-2
TGTGCCAGCAGCCAACCGACAGATAGCTATAATTCACCCCTCCACTTT
CASSQPTDSYNSPLHF
>many|15|TRBD2|TRBJ2-1|TRBV27
TGTGCCAGCAGTCCGATAGCGGGAGGGTACAATGAGCAGTTCTTC
CASSPIAGGYNEQFF
>many|15|.|TRBJ1-6|TRBV11-1
TGTGCCAGCAGCTTACAGGGCTCAAGGGATTCACCCCTCCACTTT
CASSLQGSRDSPLHF
>.|15|.|TRBJ2-7|TRBV29-1
TGCAGCGTTGAAGATGGACAGACGAGCTCCTACGAGCAGTACTTC
CSVEDGQTSSYEQYF
>many|12|.|TRBJ1-1|TRBV15
TGTGCCACCAGCAGAGATCAGCTTGAAGCTTTCTTT
CATSRDQLEAFF
>.|14|.|TRBJ2-2|TRBV7-8
TGTGCCACCCGGGGCGTAGGCGCGACCGGGGAGCTGTTTTTT
CATRGVGATGELFF
>many|17|TRBD1|TRBJ1-6|TRBV12-3/TRBV12-4
TGTGCCAGCAGTTTCAACCCCCGGGACAGGATTAATTCACCCCTCCACTTT
CASSFNPRDRINSPLHF
>many|15|.|TRBJ2-2|TRBV11-1
TGTGCCAGCAGCTTAGAATCTGGGAAAAACCGGGAGCTGTTTTTT
CASSLESGKNRELFF